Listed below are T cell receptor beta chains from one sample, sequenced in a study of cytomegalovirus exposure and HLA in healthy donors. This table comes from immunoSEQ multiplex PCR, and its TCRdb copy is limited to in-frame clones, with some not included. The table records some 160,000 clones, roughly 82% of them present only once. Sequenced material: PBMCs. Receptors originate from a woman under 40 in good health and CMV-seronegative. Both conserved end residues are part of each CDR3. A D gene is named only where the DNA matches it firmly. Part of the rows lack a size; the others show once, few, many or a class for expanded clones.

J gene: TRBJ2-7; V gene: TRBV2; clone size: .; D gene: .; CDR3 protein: CASSGEAVSYEQYF; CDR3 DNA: TGTGCCAGCAGTGGGGAGGCAGTATCCTACGAGCAGTACTTC
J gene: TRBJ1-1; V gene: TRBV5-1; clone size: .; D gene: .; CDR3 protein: CASSLAPERTEAFF; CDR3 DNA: TGCGCCAGCAGCTTGGCGCCCGAACGGACTGAAGCTTTCTTT
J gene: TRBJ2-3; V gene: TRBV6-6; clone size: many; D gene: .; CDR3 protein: CASTGTRRGVVDTQYF; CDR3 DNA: TGTGCCAGCACCGGGACCAGGCGGGGCGTTGTAGATACGCAGTATTTT
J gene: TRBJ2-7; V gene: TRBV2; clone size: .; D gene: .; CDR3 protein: CASSERRIAIYEQYF; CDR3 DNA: TGTGCCAGCAGTGAAAGGCGGATCGCGATCTACGAGCAGTACTTC
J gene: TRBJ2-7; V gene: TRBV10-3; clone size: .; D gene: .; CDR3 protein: CAISDPARYSYEQYF; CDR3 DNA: TGTGCCATCAGTGATCCGGCCAGGTACTCCTACGAGCAGTACTTC
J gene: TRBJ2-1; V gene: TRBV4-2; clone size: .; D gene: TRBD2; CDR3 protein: CASSQGLLAGGHNEQFF; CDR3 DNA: TGTGCCAGCAGCCAAGGACTACTAGCGGGAGGCCACAATGAGCAGTTCTTC
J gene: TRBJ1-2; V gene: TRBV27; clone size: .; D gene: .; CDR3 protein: CASGAANYGYTF; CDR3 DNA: TGTGCCAGCGGGGCAGCTAACTATGGCTACACCTTC
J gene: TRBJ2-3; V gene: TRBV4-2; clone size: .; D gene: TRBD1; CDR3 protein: CASSQDSQGARNTDTQYF; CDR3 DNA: TGTGCCAGCAGCCAAGATAGTCAGGGGGCTAGGAACACAGATACGCAGTATTTT
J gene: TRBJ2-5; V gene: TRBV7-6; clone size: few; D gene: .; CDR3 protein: CASSSGMETQYF; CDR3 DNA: TGTGCCAGCAGCTCAGGGATGGAGACCCAGTACTTC
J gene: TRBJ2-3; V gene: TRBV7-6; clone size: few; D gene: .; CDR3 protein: CASSLSAATDTQYF; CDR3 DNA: TGTGCCAGCAGCTTAAGTGCGGCCACAGATACGCAGTATTTT
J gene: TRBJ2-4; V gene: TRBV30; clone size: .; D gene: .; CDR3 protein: CAWSRTQIQYF; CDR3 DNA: TGTGCCTGGAGTCGCACGCAGATTCAGTACTTC
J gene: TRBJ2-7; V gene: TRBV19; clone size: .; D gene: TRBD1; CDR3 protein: CASSIEAQGAYEQYF; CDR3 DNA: TGTGCCAGTAGTATAGAAGCTCAGGGGGCGTACGAGCAGTACTTC
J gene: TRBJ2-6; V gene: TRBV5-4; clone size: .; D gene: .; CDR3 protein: CASKRGSASSGANVLTF; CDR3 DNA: TGTGCCAGTAAAAGGGGATCAGCTAGCTCTGGGGCCAACGTCCTGACTTTC
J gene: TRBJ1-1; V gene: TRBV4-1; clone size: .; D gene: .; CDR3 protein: CASSQGGLHPEAFF; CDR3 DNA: TGCGCCAGCAGCCAAGGAGGGCTGCACCCTGAAGCTTTCTTT
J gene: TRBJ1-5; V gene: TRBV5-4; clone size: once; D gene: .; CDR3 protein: CASGLVRGESNQPQHF; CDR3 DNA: TGTGCCAGCGGACTGGTCAGGGGAGAGAGTAATCAGCCCCAGCATTTT
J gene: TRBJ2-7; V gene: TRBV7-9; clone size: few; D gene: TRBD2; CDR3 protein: CASSSTSGSSYEQYF; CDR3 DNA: TGTGCCAGCAGCTCGACTAGCGGGAGTTCGTACGAGCAGTACTTC
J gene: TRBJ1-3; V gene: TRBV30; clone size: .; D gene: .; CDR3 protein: CAWSVRFSGNTIYF; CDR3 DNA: TGTGCCTGGAGTGTGCGGTTCTCTGGAAACACCATATATTTT
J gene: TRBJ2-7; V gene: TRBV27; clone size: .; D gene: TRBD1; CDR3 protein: CASSYRGPPYEQYF; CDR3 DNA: TGTGCCAGCAGTTACAGGGGGCCCCCCTACGAGCAGTACTTC
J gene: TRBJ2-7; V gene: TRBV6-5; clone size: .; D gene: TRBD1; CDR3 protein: CASSPGTVYEQYF; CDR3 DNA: TGTGCCAGCAGCCCCGGGACAGTCTACGAGCAGTACTTC
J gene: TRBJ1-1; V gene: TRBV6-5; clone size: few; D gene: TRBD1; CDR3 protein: CASGRQGTTEAFF; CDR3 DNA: TGTGCCAGCGGAAGACAGGGCACCACTGAAGCTTTCTTT
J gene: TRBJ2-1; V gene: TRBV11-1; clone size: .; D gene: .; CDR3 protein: CASSLASRTIYNEQFF; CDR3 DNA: TGTGCCAGCAGCTTAGCTTCCCGGACAATTTACAATGAGCAGTTCTTC
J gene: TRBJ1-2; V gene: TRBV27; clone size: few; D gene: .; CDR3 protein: CASSPTRISYGYTF; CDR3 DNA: TGTGCCAGCAGTCCAACCAGGATAAGCTATGGCTACACCTTC
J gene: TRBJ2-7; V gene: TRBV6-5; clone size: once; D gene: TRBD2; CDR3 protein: CASSRPGGDEQYF; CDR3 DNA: TGTGCCAGCAGTCGCCCGGGGGGTGACGAGCAGTACTTC
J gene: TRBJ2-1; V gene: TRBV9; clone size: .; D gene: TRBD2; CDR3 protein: CASSVGLAEYNEQFF; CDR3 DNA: TGTGCCAGCAGCGTAGGGCTAGCGGAGTACAATGAGCAGTTCTTC
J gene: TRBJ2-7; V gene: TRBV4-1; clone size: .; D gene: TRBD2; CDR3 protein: CASSQDSGLEIYEQYF; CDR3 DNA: TGCGCCAGCAGCCAAGATTCGGGACTAGAGATCTACGAGCAGTACTTC
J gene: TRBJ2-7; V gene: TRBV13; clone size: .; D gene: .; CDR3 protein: CASSPGQFGSEQYF; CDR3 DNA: TGTGCCAGCAGCCCCGGGCAGTTCGGGAGCGAGCAGTACTTC
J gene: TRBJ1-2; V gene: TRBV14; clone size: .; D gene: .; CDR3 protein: CASSQERGIYTF; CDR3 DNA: TGTGCCAGCAGCCAAGAAAGGGGGATCTACACCTTC
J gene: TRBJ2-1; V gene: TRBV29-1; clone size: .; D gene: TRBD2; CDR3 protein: CSVVGLAGVVEQFF; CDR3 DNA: TGCAGCGTTGTGGGACTAGCGGGAGTCGTTGAGCAGTTCTTC
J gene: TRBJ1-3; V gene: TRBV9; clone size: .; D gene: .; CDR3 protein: CASSTPALGSGNTIYF; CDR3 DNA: TGTGCCAGCAGCACACCCGCCCTTGGCTCTGGAAACACCATATATTTT
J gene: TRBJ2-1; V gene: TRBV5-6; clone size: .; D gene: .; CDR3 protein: CASTSLALRDIYNEQFF; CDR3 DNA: TGTGCCAGCACCTCCTTGGCCCTCCGGGACATCTACAATGAGCAGTTCTTC
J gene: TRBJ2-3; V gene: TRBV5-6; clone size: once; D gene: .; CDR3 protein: CASSLAGPGTDTQYF; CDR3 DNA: TGTGCCAGCAGCTTGGCCGGGCCGGGAACAGATACGCAGTATTTT
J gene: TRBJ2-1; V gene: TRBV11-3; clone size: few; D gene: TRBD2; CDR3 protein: CASSLGVSGREFF; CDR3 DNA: TGTGCCAGCAGCTTAGGAGTCAGCGGGAGAGAGTTCTTC
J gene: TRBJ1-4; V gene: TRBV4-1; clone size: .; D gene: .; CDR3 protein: CASSQAAGAPNEKLFF; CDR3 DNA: TGCGCCAGCAGCCAAGCTGCAGGGGCCCCTAATGAAAAACTGTTTTTT
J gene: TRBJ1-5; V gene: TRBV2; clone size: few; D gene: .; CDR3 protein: CASRRTASRNSNQPQHF; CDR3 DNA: TGTGCCAGCAGACGGACAGCAAGTAGAAATAGCAATCAGCCCCAGCATTTT
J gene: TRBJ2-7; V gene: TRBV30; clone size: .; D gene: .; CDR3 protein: CAWSVRPGTYEQYF; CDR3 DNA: TGTGCCTGGAGTGTAAGACCGGGTACCTACGAGCAGTACTTC
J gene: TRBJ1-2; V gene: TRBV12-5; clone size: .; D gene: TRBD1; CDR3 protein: CASGQQRTGHFYGYTF; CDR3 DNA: TGTGCTAGTGGGCAACAACGGACAGGCCACTTCTATGGCTACACCTTC
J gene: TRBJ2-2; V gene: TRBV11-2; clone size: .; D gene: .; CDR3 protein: CATHLGTLKKRDTGELFF; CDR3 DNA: TGTGCCACCCATCTCGGGACCCTCAAAAAGCGGGACACCGGGGAGCTGTTTTTT
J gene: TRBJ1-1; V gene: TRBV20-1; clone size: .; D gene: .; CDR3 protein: CSARASTEAFF; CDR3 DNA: TGCAGTGCTAGAGCGTCCACTGAAGCTTTCTTT
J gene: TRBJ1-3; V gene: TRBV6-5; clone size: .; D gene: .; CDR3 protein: CASTRGIPSGNTIYF; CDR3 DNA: TGTGCCAGCACCCGCGGGATCCCCTCTGGAAACACCATATATTTT
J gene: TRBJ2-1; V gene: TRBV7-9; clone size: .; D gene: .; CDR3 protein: CASSLTLISSSYNEQFF; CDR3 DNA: TGTGCCAGCAGCCTCACCTTAATCTCCAGCTCCTACAATGAGCAGTTCTTC
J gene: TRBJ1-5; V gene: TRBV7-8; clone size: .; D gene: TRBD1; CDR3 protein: CASSDDRADQPQHF; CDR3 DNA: TGTGCCAGCAGCGACGACAGGGCGGATCAGCCCCAGCATTTT
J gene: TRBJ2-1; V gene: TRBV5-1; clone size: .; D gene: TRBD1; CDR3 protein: CASSLGQGGNEQFF; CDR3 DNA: TGCGCCAGCAGCCTGGGACAGGGTGGCAATGAGCAGTTCTTC